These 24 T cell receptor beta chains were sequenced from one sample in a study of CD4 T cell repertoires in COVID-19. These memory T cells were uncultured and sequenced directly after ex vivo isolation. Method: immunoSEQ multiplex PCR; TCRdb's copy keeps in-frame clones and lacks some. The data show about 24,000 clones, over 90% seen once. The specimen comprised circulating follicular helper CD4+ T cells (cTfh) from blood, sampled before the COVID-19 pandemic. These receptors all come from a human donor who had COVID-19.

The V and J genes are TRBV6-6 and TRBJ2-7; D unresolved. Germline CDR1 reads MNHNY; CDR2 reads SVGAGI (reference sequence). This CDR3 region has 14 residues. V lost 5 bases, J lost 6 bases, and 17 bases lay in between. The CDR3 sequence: CASSNRPPLAEQYF. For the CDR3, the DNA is TGTGCCAGCAGTAACCGTCCCCCATTGGCCGAGCAGTACTTC.

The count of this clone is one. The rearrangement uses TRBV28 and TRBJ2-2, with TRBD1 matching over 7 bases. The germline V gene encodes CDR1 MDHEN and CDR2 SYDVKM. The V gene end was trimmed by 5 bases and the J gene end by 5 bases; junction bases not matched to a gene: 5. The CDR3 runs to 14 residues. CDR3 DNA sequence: TGTGCCAGCAGTCCGGGACAGCGAACCGGGGAGCTGTTTTTT. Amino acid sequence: CASSPGQRTGELFF.

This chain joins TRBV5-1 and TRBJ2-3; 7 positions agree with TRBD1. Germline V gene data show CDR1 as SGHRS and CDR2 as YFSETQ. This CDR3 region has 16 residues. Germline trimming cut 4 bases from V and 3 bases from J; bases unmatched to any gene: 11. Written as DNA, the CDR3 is TGCGCCAGCAGCCCGAGGGGGCGGGTGGGAACAGATACGCAGTATTTT. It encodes CASSPRGRVGTDTQYF.

The CDR3 DNA reads as TGTGCCAGCAGCCGCGACAGGGAGGATGGCTACACCTTC. Translation gives CASSRDREDGYTF. The chain is built from TRBV6-1 and TRBJ1-2; 7 bases line up with TRBD1. Germline V gene sequence: CDR1 MNHNS, CDR2 SASEGT. The CDR3 has 13 amino acids. V lost 6 bases and J lost 6; bases outside the gene matches: 7.

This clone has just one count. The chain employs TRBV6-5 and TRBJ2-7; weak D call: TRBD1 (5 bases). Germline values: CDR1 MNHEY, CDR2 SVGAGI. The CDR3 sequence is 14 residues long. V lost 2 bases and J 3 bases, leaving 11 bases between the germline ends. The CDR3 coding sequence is TGTGCCAGCAGTTACGGGGCAGGTAACTACGAGCAGTACTTC. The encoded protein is CASSYGAGNYEQYF.

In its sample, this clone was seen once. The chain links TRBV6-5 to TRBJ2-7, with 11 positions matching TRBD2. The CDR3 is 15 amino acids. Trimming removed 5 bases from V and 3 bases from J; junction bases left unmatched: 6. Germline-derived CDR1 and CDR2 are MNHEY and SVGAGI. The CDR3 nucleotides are TGTGCCAGCAGTCCCGGACTAGCGGGCATCTACGAGCAGTACTTC. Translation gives CASSPGLAGIYEQYF.

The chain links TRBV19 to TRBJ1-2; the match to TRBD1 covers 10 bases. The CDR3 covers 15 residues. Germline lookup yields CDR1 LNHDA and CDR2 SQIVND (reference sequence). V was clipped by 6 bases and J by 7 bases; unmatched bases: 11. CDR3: CASRITGTGVPGYTF. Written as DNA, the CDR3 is TGTGCCAGTAGAATCACCGGGACAGGGGTCCCTGGCTACACCTTC.

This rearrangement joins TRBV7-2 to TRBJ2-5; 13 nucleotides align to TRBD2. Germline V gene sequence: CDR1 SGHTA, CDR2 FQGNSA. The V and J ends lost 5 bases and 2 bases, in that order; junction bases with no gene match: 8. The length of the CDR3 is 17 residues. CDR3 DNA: TGTGCCAGCAGCCCAATGGGGACTAGCGGGGAGCAAGAGACCCAGTACTTC. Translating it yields CASSPMGTSGEQETQYF.

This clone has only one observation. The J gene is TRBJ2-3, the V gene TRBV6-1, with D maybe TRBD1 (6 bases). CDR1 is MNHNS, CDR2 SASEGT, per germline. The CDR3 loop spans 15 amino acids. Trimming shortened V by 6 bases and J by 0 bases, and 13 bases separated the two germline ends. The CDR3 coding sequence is TGTGCCAGCAGACTACAGGGCCTTAGCACAGATACGCAGTATTTT. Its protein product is CASRLQGLSTDTQYF.

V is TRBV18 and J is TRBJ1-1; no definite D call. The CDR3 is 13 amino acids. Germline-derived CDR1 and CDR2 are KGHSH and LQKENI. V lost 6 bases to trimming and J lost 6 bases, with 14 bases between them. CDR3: CASSVAGDAEAFF. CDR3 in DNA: TGTGCCAGCTCGGTCGCGGGAGACGCTGAAGCTTTCTTT.

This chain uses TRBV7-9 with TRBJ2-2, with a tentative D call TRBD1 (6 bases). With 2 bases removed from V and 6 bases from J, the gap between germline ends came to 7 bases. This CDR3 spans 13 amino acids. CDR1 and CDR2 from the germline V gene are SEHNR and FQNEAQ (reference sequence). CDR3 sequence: CASSLQGSGELFF. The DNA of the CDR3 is TGTGCCAGCAGCTTACAGGGGTCCGGGGAGCTGTTTTTT.

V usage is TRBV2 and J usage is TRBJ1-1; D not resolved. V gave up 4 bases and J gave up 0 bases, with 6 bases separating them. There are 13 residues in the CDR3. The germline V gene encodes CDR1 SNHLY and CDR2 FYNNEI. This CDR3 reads CASSAQVNTEAFF. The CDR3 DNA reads TGTGCCAGCAGTGCGCAGGTGAACACTGAAGCTTTCTTT.

The CDR3 nucleotides read TGTGCCAGCACCCCAGGGGGCGGCTATGGCTACACCTTC. Its protein product is CASTPGGGYGYTF. This sequence joins TRBV5-4 and TRBJ1-2; the match to TRBD1 covers 8 bases. CDR1 is SGHNT, CDR2 YYREEE, per germline (reference sequence). The CDR3 sequence is 13 residues long. V lost 6 bases and J lost 4; bases outside the gene matches: 5.

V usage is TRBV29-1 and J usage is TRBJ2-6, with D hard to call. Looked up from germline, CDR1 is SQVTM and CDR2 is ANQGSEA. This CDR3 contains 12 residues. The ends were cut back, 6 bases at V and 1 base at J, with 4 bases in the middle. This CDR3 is CSVLSGANVLTF. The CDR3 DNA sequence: TGCAGCGTCTTGTCTGGGGCCAACGTCCTGACTTTC.

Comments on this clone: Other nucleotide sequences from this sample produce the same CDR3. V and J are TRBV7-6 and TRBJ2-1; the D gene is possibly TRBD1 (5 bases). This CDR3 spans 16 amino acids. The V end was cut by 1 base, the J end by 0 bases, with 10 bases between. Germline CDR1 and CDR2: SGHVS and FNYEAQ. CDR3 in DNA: TGTGCCAGCAGCTTAGGGGGCCCAAGCTCCTACAATGAGCAGTTCTTC. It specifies CASSLGGPSSYNEQFF.

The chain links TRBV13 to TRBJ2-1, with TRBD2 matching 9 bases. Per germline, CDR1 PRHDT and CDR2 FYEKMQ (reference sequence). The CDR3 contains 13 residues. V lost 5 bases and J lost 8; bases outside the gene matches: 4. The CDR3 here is CASSLSGGDEQFF. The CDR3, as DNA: TGTGCCAGCAGCCTTAGCGGGGGTGATGAGCAGTTCTTC.

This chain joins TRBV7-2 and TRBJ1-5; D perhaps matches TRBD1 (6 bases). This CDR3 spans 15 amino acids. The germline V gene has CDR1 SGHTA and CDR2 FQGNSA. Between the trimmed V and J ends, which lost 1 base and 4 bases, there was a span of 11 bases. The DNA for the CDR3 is TGTGCCAGCAGCTTAGAACAGGGTAGAAATCAGCCCCAGCATTTT. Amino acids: CASSLEQGRNQPQHF.

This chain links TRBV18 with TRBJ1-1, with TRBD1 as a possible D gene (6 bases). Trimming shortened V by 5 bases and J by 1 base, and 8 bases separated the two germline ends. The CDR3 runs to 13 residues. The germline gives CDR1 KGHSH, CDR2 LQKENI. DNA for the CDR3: TGTGCCAGCTCATGGACAGAGAACACTGAAGCTTTCTTT. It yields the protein CASSWTENTEAFF.

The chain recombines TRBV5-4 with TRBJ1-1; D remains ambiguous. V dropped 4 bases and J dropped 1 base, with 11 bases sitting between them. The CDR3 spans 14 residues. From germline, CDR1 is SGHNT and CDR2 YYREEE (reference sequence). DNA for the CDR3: TGTGCCAGCAGCCCGACTCGGGGGAACACTGAAGCTTTCTTT. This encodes CASSPTRGNTEAFF.

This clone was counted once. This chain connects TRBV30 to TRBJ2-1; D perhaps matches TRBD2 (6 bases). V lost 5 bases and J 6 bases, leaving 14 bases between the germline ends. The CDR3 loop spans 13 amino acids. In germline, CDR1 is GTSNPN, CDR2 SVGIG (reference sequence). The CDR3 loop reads CAWGGWTSNEQFF. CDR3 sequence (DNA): TGTGCCTGGGGAGGGTGGACGAGCAATGAGCAGTTCTTC.

The CDR3 region has the DNA TGCGCCAGCAAACCGGGACAGGGGGCTGAAAAACTGTTTTTT. Its protein is CASKPGQGAEKLFF. This chain uses TRBV5-1 with TRBJ1-4; TRBD1 matches 12 bases. The CDR3 totals 14 residues. The ends lost 6 bases at V and 7 bases at J; junction bases unmatched: 4. CDR1 and CDR2 (germline): SGHRS, YFSETQ.

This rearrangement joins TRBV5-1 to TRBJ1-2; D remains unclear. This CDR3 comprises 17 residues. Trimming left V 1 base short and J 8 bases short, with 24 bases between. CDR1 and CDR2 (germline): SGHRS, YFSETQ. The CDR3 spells CASSLQGSMATRGGYTF. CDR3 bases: TGCGCCAGCAGCTTGCAAGGTTCTATGGCTACACGAGGCGGCTACACCTTC.

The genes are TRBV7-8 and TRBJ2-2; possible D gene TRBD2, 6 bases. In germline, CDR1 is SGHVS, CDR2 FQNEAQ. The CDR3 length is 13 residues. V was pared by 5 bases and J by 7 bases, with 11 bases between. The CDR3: CASSRRRDGELFF. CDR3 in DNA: TGTGCCAGCAGCCGCCGGAGGGACGGGGAGCTGTTTTTT.

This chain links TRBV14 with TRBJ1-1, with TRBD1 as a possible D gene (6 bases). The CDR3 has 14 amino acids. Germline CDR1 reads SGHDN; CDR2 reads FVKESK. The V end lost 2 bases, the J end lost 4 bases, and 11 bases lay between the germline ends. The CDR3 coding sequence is TGTGCCAGCAGCCAAATGGGGGCGAGCACTGAAGCTTTCTTT. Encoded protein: CASSQMGASTEAFF.